The clone carrying this T cell receptor beta chain occurred once. Study processing details: Estimated nucleated cell counts came from reference gene primer amplification. Clones were sequenced by immunoSEQ multiplex PCR, and TCRdb holds only the in-frame ones, with some missing. V and J calls and clone size follow that table, whereas D and trimming were derived from the DNA. The sample has around 100,000 clones; 75% to 90% are singletons. The V segment lost 2 bases and the J segment 0 bases; nucleotides outside the gene matches: 5. CDR3 length: 16 amino acids. The germline V gene has CDR1 MNHEY and CDR2 SMNVEV (reference sequence). It was during active infection that Seattle patients were enrolled and then longitudinally followed. This entry comes from a study of blood T cell repertoires in COVID-19. About the study: The study drew acute and convalescent COVID-19 samples from the United States, Italy and Spain.

The chain carries TRBV27 and TRBJ2-5; 8 bases are shared with TRBD2. Sequenced: peripheral blood. The receptor was isolated from a woman aged 55 to 70 with COVID-19, enrolled during active disease. CDR3 amino acids: CASSLRVAGNQETQYF. The CDR3 DNA reads as TGTGCCAGCAGTTTAAGAGTAGCGGGGAACCAAGAGACCCAGTACTTC.